The entry below describes one T cell receptor (beta chain). These data belong to a study of blood T cell repertoires in COVID-19. V trimming: 5 bases; J trimming: 7 bases; junction bases outside the gene matches: 10. The V gene's germline CDR1 is SGHDT and CDR2 YYEEEE. This CDR3 is built from 16 residues. Libraries were prepared by immunoSEQ multiplex PCR; TCRdb keeps only in-frame clonotypes and omits some of them. The profile shows some 190,000 clones, 70% to 90% of them singletons. Sequences were obtained from peripheral blood. This receptor was taken from a man aged 18 to 29 with active or convalescent COVID-19. V is TRBV5-6 and J is TRBJ1-6, with 9 bases that match TRBD1. The CDR3 sequence is CASRTGRQGVNSPLHF. The CDR3 bases are TGTGCCAGCAGAACCGGACGACAGGGGGTCAATTCACCCCTCCACTTT. Using reference TRBV5-6 and TRBJ1-6 for the parts outside the CDR3, the full variable domain is DAGVTQSPTHLIKTRGQQVTLRCSPKSGHDTVSWYQQALGQGPQFIFQYYEEEERQRGNFPDRFSGHQFPNYSSELNVNALLLGDSALYLCASRTGRQGVNSPLHFGNGTRLTVT.